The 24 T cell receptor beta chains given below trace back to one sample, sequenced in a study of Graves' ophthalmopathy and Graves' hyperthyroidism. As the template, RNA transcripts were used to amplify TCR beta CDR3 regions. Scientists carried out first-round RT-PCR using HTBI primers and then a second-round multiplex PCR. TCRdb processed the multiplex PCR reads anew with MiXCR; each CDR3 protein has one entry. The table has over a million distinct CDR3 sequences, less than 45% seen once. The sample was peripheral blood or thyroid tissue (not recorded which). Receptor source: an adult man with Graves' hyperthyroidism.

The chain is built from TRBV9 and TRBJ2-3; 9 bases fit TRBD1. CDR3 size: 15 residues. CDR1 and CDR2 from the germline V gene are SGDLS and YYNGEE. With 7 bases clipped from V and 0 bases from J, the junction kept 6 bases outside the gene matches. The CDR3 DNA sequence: TGTGCCAGCGGGACAGGGCTCGTTAGCACAGATACGCAGTATTTT. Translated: CASGTGLVSTDTQYF.

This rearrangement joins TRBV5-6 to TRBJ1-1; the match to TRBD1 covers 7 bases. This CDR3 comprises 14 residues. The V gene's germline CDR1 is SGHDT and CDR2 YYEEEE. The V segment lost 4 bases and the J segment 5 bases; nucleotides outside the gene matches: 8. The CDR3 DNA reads TGTGCCAGCAGCCATACGACAGGGTGGACTGAAGCTTTCTTT. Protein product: CASSHTTGWTEAFF.

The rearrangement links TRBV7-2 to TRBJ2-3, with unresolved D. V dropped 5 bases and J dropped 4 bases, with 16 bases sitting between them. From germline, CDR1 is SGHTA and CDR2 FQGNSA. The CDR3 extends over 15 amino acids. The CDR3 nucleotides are TGTGCCAGCAGCCTAATTAGCAGTTTTGCAGATACGCAGTATTTT. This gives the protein CASSLISSFADTQYF.

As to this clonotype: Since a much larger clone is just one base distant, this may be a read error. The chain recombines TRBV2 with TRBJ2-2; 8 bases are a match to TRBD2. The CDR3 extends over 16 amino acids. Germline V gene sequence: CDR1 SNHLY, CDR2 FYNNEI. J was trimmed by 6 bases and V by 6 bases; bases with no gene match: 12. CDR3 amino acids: CASRLGLGAGAGELFF. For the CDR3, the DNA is TGTGCCAGCAGACTGGGACTAGGGGCGGGGGCCGGGGAGCTGTTTTTT.

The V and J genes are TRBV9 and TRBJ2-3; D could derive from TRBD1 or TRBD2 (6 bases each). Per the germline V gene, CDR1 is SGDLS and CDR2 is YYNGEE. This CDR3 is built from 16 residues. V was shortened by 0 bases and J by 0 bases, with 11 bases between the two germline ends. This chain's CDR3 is CASSVEGGASTDTQYF. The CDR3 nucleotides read TGTGCCAGCAGCGTAGAGGGGGGCGCGAGCACAGATACGCAGTATTTT.

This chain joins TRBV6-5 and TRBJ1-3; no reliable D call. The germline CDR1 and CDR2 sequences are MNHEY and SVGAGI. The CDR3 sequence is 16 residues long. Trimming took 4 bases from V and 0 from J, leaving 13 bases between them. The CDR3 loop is CASSSKYGNSGNTIYF. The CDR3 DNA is TGTGCCAGCAGTTCGAAGTATGGGAACTCTGGAAACACCATATATTTT.

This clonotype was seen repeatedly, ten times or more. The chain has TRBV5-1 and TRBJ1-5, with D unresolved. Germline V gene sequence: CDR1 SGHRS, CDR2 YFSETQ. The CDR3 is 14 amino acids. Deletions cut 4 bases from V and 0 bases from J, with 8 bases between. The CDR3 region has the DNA TGCGCCAGCAGCGTCGGTCCTAGCAATCAGCCCCAGCATTTT. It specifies CASSVGPSNQPQHF.

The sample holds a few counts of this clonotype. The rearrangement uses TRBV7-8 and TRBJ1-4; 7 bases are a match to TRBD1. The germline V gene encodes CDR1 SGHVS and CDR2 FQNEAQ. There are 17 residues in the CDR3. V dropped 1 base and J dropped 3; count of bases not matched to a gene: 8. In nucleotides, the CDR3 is TGTGCCAGCAGCTTAGTATTCAGGGGGTCTGCTAATGAAAAACTGTTTTTT. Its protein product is CASSLVFRGSANEKLFF.

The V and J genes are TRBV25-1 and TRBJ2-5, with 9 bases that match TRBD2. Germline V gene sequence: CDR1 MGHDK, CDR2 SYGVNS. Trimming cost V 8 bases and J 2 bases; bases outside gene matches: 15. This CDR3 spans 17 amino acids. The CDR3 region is CASVRGVAGEIQETQYF. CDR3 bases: TGTGCCAGCGTTCGAGGGGTAGCGGGGGAGATTCAAGAGACCCAGTACTTC.

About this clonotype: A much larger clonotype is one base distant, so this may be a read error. The CDR3 DNA is TGTGCCATCAGTTTGCCGGGAAGCGGGGAGACCCAGTACTTC. Translating it yields CAISLPGSGETQYF. The chain links TRBV10-3 to TRBJ2-5; D possibly corresponds to TRBD2 (6 bases). The germline V and J ends were trimmed by 5 bases and 5 bases, with 15 bases remaining between them. CDR1 is ENHRY and CDR2 is SYGVKD in the germline V gene. The CDR3 contains 14 residues.

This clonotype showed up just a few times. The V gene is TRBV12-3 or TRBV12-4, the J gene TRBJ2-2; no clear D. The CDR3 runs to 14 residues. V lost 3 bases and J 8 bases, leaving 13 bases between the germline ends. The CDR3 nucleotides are TGTGCCAGCAGTTTTTCGTGGAACATGGGGGAGCTGTTTTTT. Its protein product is CASSFSWNMGELFF.

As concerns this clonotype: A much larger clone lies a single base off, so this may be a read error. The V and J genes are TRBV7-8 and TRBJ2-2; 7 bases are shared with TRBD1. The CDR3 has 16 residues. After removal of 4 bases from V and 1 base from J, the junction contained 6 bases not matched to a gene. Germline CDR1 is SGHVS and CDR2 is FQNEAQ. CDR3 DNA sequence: TGTGCCAGCAGCTACTGGACAGGACAGAACACCGGGGAGCTGTTTTTT. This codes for CASSYWTGQNTGELFF.

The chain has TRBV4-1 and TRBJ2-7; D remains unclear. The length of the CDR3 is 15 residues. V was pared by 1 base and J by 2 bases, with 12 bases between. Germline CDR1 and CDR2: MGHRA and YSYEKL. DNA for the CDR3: TGCGCCAGCAGCCAAGGCCGGGCACAACCCTACGAGCAGTACTTC. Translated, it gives CASSQGRAQPYEQYF.

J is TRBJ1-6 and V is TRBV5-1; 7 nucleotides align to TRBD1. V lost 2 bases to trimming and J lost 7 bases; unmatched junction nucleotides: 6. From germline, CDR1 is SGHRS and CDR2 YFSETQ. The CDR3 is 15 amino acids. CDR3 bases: TGCGCCAGCAGCTTCAGATTCAGGGGGAATTCACCCCTCCACTTT. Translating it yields CASSFRFRGNSPLHF.

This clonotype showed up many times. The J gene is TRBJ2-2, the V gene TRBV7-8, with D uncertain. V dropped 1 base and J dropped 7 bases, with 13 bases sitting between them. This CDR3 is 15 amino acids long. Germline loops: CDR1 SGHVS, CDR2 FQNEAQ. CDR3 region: CASSLDWIRRGELFF. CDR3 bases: TGTGCCAGCAGCTTAGATTGGATTAGGCGCGGGGAGCTGTTTTTT.

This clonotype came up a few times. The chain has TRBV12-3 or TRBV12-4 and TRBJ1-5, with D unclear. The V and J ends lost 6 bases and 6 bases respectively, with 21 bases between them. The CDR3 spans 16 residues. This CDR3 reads CASSPPGSRVSQPQHF. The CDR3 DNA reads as TGTGCCAGCAGCCCACCCGGGTCCCGCGTAAGTCAGCCCCAGCATTTT.

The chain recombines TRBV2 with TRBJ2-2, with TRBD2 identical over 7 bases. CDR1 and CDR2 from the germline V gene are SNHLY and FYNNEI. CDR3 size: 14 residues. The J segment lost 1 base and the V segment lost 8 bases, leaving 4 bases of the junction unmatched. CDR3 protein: CASGGSRNTGELFF. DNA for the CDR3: TGTGCCAGCGGCGGGAGCCGGAACACCGGGGAGCTGTTTTTT.

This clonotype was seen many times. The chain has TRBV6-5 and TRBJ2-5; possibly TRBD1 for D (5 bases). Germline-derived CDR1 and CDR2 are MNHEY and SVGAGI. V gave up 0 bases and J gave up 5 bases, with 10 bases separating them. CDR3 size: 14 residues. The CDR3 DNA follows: TGTGCCAGCAGTTACTCTCGGAAGGGGGAGACCCAGTACTTC. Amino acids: CASSYSRKGETQYF.

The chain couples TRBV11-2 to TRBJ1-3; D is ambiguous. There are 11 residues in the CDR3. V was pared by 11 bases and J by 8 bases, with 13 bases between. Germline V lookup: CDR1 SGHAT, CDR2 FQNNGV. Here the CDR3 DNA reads TGTGCCTGCTGGGTTTGGGACACCATATATTTT. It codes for CACWVWDTIYF.

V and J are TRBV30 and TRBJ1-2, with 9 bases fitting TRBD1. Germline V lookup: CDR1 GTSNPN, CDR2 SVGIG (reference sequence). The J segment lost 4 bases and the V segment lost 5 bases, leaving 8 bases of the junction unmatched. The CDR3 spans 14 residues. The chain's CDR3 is CAWLEQGAGYGYTF. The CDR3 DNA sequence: TGTGCCTGGCTGGAACAGGGGGCGGGCTATGGCTACACCTTC.

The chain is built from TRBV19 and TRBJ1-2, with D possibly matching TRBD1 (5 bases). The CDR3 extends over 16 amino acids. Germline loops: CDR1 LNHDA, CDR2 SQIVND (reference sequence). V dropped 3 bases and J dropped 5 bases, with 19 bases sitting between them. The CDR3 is CASSILGGGASYGYTF. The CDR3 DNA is TGTGCCAGTAGTATCCTCGGTGGCGGGGCCTCGTATGGCTACACCTTC.

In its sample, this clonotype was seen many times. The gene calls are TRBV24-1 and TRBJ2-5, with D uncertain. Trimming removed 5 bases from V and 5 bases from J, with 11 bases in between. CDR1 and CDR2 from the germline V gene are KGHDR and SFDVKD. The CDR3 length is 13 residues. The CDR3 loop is CATSARVGETQYF. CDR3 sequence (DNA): TGTGCCACCAGTGCCCGAGTGGGGGAGACCCAGTACTTC.

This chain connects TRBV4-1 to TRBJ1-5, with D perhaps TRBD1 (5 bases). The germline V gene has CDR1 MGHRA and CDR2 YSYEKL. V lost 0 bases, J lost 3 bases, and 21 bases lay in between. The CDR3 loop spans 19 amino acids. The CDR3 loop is CASSQEQRGGRAYNQPQHF. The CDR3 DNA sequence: TGCGCCAGCAGCCAAGAGCAACGCGGGGGACGAGCTTACAATCAGCCCCAGCATTTT.

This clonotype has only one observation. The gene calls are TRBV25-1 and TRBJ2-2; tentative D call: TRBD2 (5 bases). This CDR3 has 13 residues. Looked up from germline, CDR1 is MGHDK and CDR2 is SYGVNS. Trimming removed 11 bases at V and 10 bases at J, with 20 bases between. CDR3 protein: CASLGEEGKELFF. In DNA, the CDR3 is TGTGCCTCCCTTGGGGAAGAGGGTAAGGAGCTGTTTTTT.